The T cell receptor beta chain under discussion was sequenced for a study of blood T cells in healthy people across ages. Study-wide findings and caveats: Naive CD4+ cell counts and diversity both ran higher in long-lived than in aged donors.

This CDR3 comprises 17 residues. Germline V CDR1 and CDR2: LGHDT, YNNKEL (reference sequence). V was pared by 0 bases and J by 0 bases, with 3 bases of the junction left unmatched. Combining a sample-barcoded 5' primer with a J-beta primer mix, a second PCR ran for roughly 7 to 12 cycles. Every cDNA molecule bore a tag from a template-switch adaptor containing 12 random nucleotides. TCRdb reanalysed the 5' RACE reads using MiXCR and keeps one entry per CDR3 protein. The sample gives around 1,000,000 distinct CDR3 sequences, 35% to 40% of which show up once; around 13% is in the top ten. Details on this clonotype: Its antigen remains unidentified.

Per individual sample, total RNA of at least 6 micrograms was extracted. The receptor was derived from a man between 18 and 35 years old in good health. Sequencing input: blood. The rearrangement uses TRBV3-1 and TRBJ1-5, with TRBD1 matching 9 bases. CDR3 region: CASSQEGTGYSNQPQHF. CDR3 sequence (DNA): TGTGCCAGCAGCCAAGAAGGGACAGGGTATAGCAATCAGCCCCAGCATTTT.